Below are 10 T cell receptor beta chains sequenced from a single sample in a study of CD8 T cells in ankylosing spondylitis. Using its own MiXCR run on the 5' RACE reads, TCRdb lists one record per CDR3 protein. Of roughly 100,000 distinct CDR3 sequences in the sample, about 8.6% were seen once. Sequencing input: blood, either unsorted or a sorted T cell fraction (not recorded which). The receptors stem from a male donor with ankylosing spondylitis or in good health (not recorded which).

This clonotype was seen repeatedly, ten times or more. The chain combines TRBV5-6 with TRBJ1-1; no definite D call. The V gene's germline CDR1 is SGHDT and CDR2 YYEEEE. The CDR3 totals 13 residues. V gave up 4 bases and J gave up 7 bases, with 14 bases separating them. This CDR3 is CASSPIGRIEAFF. The CDR3 DNA reads as TGTGCCAGCAGCCCCATAGGACGGATTGAAGCTTTCTTT.

Many counts were recorded for this clonotype. V usage is TRBV5-1 and J usage is TRBJ2-5; TRBD1 is a possible D gene (7 bases). Germline V gene sequence: CDR1 SGHRS, CDR2 YFSETQ. V lost 7 bases to trimming and J lost 2 bases, with 15 bases between them. The CDR3 covers 14 residues. For the CDR3, the DNA is TGCGCCAGCTCCCAGGCAGGGGGGCAAGAGACCCAGTACTTC. It translates to CASSQAGGQETQYF.

This clonotype was found many times. The J gene is TRBJ2-7, the V gene TRBV6-2 or TRBV6-3; D gene uncertain. The CDR3 covers 15 residues. Germline V gene data show CDR1 as MNHEY and CDR2 as SVGEGT. With 4 bases removed from V and 0 bases from J, the gap between germline ends came to 13 bases. Here the CDR3 reads CASSSYSKSSYEQYF. The CDR3 DNA reads as TGTGCCAGCAGTTCCTACTCAAAGAGCTCCTACGAGCAGTACTTC.

This clonotype has at least ten counts. V and J are TRBV6-1 and TRBJ1-6; D is undetermined. Trimming removed 7 bases at V and 7 bases at J, with 14 bases between. This CDR3 is built from 14 residues. From germline, CDR1 is MNHNS and CDR2 SASEGT. The CDR3 nucleotides are TGTGCCAGCACTCGGGATCTGGGGAATTCACCCCTCCACTTT. This encodes CASTRDLGNSPLHF.

This clonotype came up many times. The chain couples TRBV12-3 or TRBV12-4 to TRBJ2-1; no clear D. The length of the CDR3 is 14 residues. The ends were cut back, 5 bases at V and 4 bases at J, with 12 bases in the middle. CDR3 nucleotide sequence: TGTGCCAGCAGTCCGTTCAAGGTATACAATGAGCAGTTCTTC. Encoded protein: CASSPFKVYNEQFF.

In this sample, this clonotype turned up many times. V usage is TRBV11-2 and J usage is TRBJ2-5, with 11 bases aligning to TRBD2. Unmatched junction bases numbered 4, after V lost 6 bases and J lost 1 base. Germline V gives CDR1 SGHAT, CDR2 FQNNGV. This CDR3 is built from 15 residues. The CDR3 DNA reads TGTGCCAGCAGTCACACTAGCGGGAGCCAAGAGACCCAGTACTTC. Its protein is CASSHTSGSQETQYF.

This clonotype was seen a handful of times. The chain combines TRBV30 with TRBJ1-5; 7 bases line up with TRBD1. Looked up from germline, CDR1 is GTSNPN and CDR2 is SVGIG (reference sequence). Trimming removed 5 bases from V and 5 bases from J; junction bases left unmatched: 6. CDR3 size: 13 residues. The CDR3 DNA follows: TGTGCCTGGGGAAACAGGGGAGATCAGCCCCAGCATTTT. Protein: CAWGNRGDQPQHF.

This clonotype was detected many times. The chain recombines TRBV29-1 with TRBJ1-2; D gene ambiguous. The V and J ends lost 7 bases and 7 bases respectively, with 10 bases between them. CDR1 is SQVTM and CDR2 is ANQGSEA in the germline V gene. This CDR3 comprises 10 residues. CDR3 sequence reads: CSGSDPGYTF. The CDR3 nucleotides are TGCAGCGGTTCCGACCCTGGCTACACCTTC.

This clonotype was found a few times. The chain carries TRBV27 and TRBJ2-7; 12 bases align to TRBD2. Germline trimming cut 6 bases from V and 6 bases from J; bases unmatched to any gene: 6. Germline values: CDR1 MNHEY, CDR2 SMNVEV (reference sequence). The CDR3 totals 14 residues. CDR3 DNA: TGTGCCAGCAGCCTAGCGGGAGGGCCTCCCGAGCAGTACTTC. This translates into CASSLAGGPPEQYF.

This clonotype has ten or more counts. V and J are TRBV2 and TRBJ2-3; 12 bases map to TRBD2. Germline V gene lookup returns CDR1 SNHLY and CDR2 FYNNEI. This CDR3 is built from 17 residues. V lost 2 bases and J lost 9; bases outside the gene matches: 12. In nucleotides, the CDR3 is TGTGCCAGCAGTGAAACCCCCGGACTAGCGGGAAGGTTGACGCAGTATTTT. The encoded protein is CASSETPGLAGRLTQYF.